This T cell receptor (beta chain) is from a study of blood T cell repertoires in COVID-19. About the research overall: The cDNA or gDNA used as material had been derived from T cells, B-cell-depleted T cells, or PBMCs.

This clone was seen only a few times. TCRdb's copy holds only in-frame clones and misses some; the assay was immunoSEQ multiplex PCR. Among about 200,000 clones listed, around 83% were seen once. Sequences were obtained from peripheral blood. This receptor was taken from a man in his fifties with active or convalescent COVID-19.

CDR3 sequence: CASSADRGNYGYTF. DNA of the CDR3: TGTGCCAGCAGCGCGGACAGGGGAAACTATGGCTACACCTTC. V is TRBV2 and J is TRBJ1-2; 9 nucleotides agree with TRBD1. The junction had 4 bases not matched to a gene; V was cut back by 6 bases and J by 2 bases. This CDR3 region has 14 residues. In germline, CDR1 is SNHLY, CDR2 FYNNEI.